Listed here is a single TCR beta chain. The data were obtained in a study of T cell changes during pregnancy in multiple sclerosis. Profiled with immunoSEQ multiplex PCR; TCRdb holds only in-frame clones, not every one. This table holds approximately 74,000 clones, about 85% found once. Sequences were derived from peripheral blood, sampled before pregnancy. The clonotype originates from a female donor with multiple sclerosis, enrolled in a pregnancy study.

The CDR3 DNA reads TGTGCCAGGACTAGCGGGACTAGCACAGATACGCAGTATTTT. Encoded protein: CARTSGTSTDTQYF. The chain recombines TRBV2 with TRBJ2-3; TRBD2 agrees at 11 bases. The CDR3 loop spans 14 amino acids. V gave up 9 bases and J gave up 0 bases; unmatched junction bases: 2. Germline V lookup: CDR1 SNHLY, CDR2 FYNNEI.